This passage covers 7 T cell receptor beta chains from one sample sequenced in a study of Ad26.COV2.S vaccination and SARS-CoV-2 variants. Measured with immunoSEQ multiplex PCR; TCRdb has only the in-frame clones, and not every one. The sample has 500,000 or so clones, roughly 89% seen once; the top ten hold roughly 13%. The treatment here: some 20 received Ad26.COV2.S at low or high dose, single or two shots; a few received placebo; per-sample allocation not given. On day 63 after the first injection, vaccine and placebo recipients gave samples. The material was peripheral blood, obtained in a trial of Ad26.COV2.S vaccine versus placebo. Receptor source: a person aged 18 to 65 who received the Ad26.COV2.S COVID-19 vaccine or a placebo.

The J gene is TRBJ2-3, the V gene TRBV15; D might be TRBD2 (5 bases). With 1 base removed from V and 4 bases from J, the gap between germline ends came to 9 bases. This CDR3 has 14 amino acids. Germline CDR1 is LNHNV and CDR2 is YYDKDF (reference sequence). DNA of the CDR3: TGTGCCACCAGCAGAGCTAGTAGCGCAGATACGCAGTATTTT. It yields the protein CATSRASSADTQYF.

V gene TRBV11-2 combines with J gene TRBJ2-7; 11 nucleotides agree with TRBD2. The CDR3 is made up of 16 amino acids. Germline loops: CDR1 SGHAT, CDR2 FQNNGV. Germline trimming cut 1 base from V and 4 bases from J; bases unmatched to any gene: 6. CDR3 loop: CASSLVKLAGAYEQYF. CDR3 DNA sequence: TGTGCCAGCAGCTTAGTGAAACTAGCGGGAGCATACGAGCAGTACTTC.

The rearrangement uses TRBV5-4 and TRBJ2-3, with 8 nucleotides matching TRBD1. Germline V gives CDR1 SGHNT, CDR2 YYREEE (reference sequence). This CDR3 contains 14 residues. V trimming: 4 bases; J trimming: 8 bases; junction bases outside the gene matches: 9. The CDR3: CASSPGQGEGTQYF. The DNA of the CDR3 is TGTGCCAGCAGCCCTGGACAGGGAGAGGGTACGCAGTATTTT.

Points on this clone: The germline gene is not matched at one end of the junction; a read error may be the cause. This rearrangement joins TRBV30 to TRBJ2-7; possibly TRBD1 or TRBD2 for D (5 bases each). This CDR3 region has 17 residues. Per the germline V gene, CDR1 is GTSNPN and CDR2 is SVGIG (reference sequence). The CDR3 DNA reads TGTGCCCGGAGTACCAAACGGGGAGCCACGGGGCTCTACGAGCAGTACTTC. Translating gives CARSTKRGATGLYEQYF.

The chain has TRBV4-3 and TRBJ2-1; 11 nucleotides agree with TRBD2. CDR1 LGHNA and CDR2 YSLEER come from the germline V gene. V lost 5 bases, J lost 8 bases, and 8 bases stayed unmatched. The CDR3 has 15 residues. The CDR3 DNA is TGCGCCAGCAGCGGGGCTAGCGGGAGGAACCATGAGCAGTTCTTC. Amino acids: CASSGASGRNHEQFF.

V and J are TRBV27 and TRBJ2-7; either TRBD1 or TRBD2 may supply D (5 bases each). The CDR3 has 17 amino acids. Germline CDR1 is MNHEY and CDR2 is SMNVEV (reference sequence). The V gene lost 5 bases and the J gene lost 0 bases, with 20 bases spanning the gap. Here the CDR3 DNA reads TGTGCCAGCAGTCCGACCACCGGGACCCCGAGCTCCTACGAGCAGTACTTC. This codes for CASSPTTGTPSSYEQYF.

This chain links TRBV19 with TRBJ2-7; the D gene could be TRBD1 or TRBD2 (6 bases each). The ends were cut back, 9 bases at V and 3 bases at J, with 21 bases in the middle. This CDR3 comprises 15 residues. Germline values: CDR1 LNHDA, CDR2 SQIVND (reference sequence). The CDR3 sequence is CASSTPGAGNYEQYF. CDR3 bases: TGTGCCAGCAGCACCCCGGGGGCAGGGAACTACGAGCAGTACTTC. Looking up the rest from reference TRBV19 and TRBJ2-7 gives the full variable domain: DGGITQSPKYLFRKEGQNVTLSCEQNLNHDAMYWYRQDPGQGLRLIYYSQIVNDFQKGDIAEGYSVSREKKESFPLTVTSAQKNPTAFYLCASSTPGAGNYEQYFGPGTRLTVT.